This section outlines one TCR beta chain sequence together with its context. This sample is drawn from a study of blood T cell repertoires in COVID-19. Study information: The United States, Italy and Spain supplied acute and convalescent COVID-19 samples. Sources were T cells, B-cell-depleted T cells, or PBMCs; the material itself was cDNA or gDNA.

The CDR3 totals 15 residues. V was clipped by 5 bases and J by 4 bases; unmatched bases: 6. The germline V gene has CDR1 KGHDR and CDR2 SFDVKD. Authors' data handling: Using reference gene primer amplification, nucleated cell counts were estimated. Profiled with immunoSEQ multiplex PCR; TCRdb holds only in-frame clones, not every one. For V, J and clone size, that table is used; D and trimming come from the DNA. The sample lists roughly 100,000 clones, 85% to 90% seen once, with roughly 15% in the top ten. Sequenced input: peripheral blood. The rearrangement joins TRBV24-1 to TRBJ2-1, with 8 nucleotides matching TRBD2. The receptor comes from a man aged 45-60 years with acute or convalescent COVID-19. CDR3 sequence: CATSGKLAGYNEQFF. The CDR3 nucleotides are TGTGCCACCAGTGGCAAGTTAGCGGGATACAATGAGCAGTTCTTC.